Below, 27 T cell receptor beta chains from the same sample are listed, as sequenced in a study of cytomegalovirus exposure and HLA in healthy donors. PCR amplification relied on 60 Vbeta primers (plus 13 Jbeta primers). Using immunoSEQ multiplex PCR, the repertoire was profiled, and TCRdb retains in-frame clones only, with some absent. The sample has over 150,000 clones; 79% are singletons. Sequenced sample: PBMCs. The receptors were gathered from a middle-aged man in good health and CMV-seronegative.

V gene TRBV4-3 combines with J gene TRBJ2-7; TRBD1 matches 7 bases. The germline V gene encodes CDR1 LGHNA and CDR2 YSLEER. J lost 3 bases, V lost 4 bases, and 9 bases had no gene match. The CDR3 extends over 15 amino acids. The CDR3 coding sequence is TGCGCCAGCAGCCTTTACTCGGGACAGAACTACGAGCAGTACTTC. This encodes CASSLYSGQNYEQYF.

The chain has TRBV6-1 and TRBJ2-7; no clear D. CDR1 is MNHNS and CDR2 is SASEGT in the germline V gene. V lost 6 bases, J lost 3 bases, and 12 bases lay in between. The CDR3 length is 13 residues. Here the CDR3 DNA reads TGTGCCAGCAGCCGAAGTCTAATCTACGAGCAGTACTTC. Translated: CASSRSLIYEQYF.

The gene calls are TRBV7-2 and TRBJ2-1, with TRBD2 matching over 10 bases. The ends lost 1 base at V and 8 bases at J; junction bases unmatched: 5. The germline gives CDR1 SGHTA, CDR2 FQGNSA. The CDR3 runs 15 residues. CDR3 DNA: TGTGCCAGCAGCTTAGGAGCGGGAGGGCCCTATGAGCAGTTCTTC. This translates into CASSLGAGGPYEQFF.

The chain uses TRBV15 and TRBJ1-4, with 7 bases matching TRBD1. Trimming took 4 bases from V and 8 from J; bases not matched to a gene: 10. CDR1 LNHNV and CDR2 YYDKDF come from the germline V gene (reference sequence). The CDR3 contains 15 residues. In DNA, the CDR3 is TGTGCCACCAGCAACCTCATGACAGGGAACGAAAAACTGTTTTTT. Translated, it gives CATSNLMTGNEKLFF.

V and J are TRBV5-5 and TRBJ2-5, with D possibly matching TRBD1 (6 bases). This CDR3 comprises 16 residues. V lost 4 bases to trimming and J lost 1 base, with 17 bases between them. CDR1 and CDR2 (germline): SGHKS, YYEKEE (reference sequence). The CDR3 DNA follows: TGTGCCAGCAGCCCCCGCCAGGGGTGGAGCCAAGAGACCCAGTACTTC. Its protein is CASSPRQGWSQETQYF.

This clone has a handful of counts. V is TRBV18 and J is TRBJ2-1; D not resolved. The CDR3 is 11 amino acids. CDR1 and CDR2 from the germline V gene are KGHSH and LQKENI. Trimming shortened V by 6 bases and J by 5 bases, and 5 bases separated the two germline ends. The DNA for the CDR3 is TGTGCCAGCTCGCTAAACAATGAGCAGTTCTTC. Its protein is CASSLNNEQFF.

On this clone itself: At one boundary the junction diverges from the germline segment, which might be a read error. CDR3 protein: CSSSSPDNYQPQHF. The CDR3 coding sequence is TGTTCCAGCAGCTCGCCGGACAATTATCAGCCCCAGCATTTT. This chain links TRBV7-9 with TRBJ1-5; TRBD1 is a possible D gene (5 bases). CDR3 length equals 14 residues. Looked up from germline, CDR1 is SEHNR and CDR2 is FQNEAQ (reference sequence).

This clone turned up a few times. This chain connects TRBV28 to TRBJ1-1; D may be TRBD1 (6 bases). This CDR3 comprises 15 residues. CDR1 and CDR2 (germline): MDHEN, SYDVKM. V was cut by 1 base and J by 10 bases, with 19 bases left in between. In DNA, the CDR3 is TGTGCCAGCAGTTTATCTGTCAGGGGAGGGGGTCGAGCTTTCTTT. Encoded protein: CASSLSVRGGGRAFF.

There are a few counts of this clone. Mismatch with germline at one junction end may stem from a read error. The V call is TRBV6-1, the J call TRBJ1-3; unclear D gene. Looked up from germline, CDR1 is MNHNS and CDR2 is SASEGT. This CDR3 comprises 14 residues. The CDR3 DNA reads TGTGCCATCAGTGTGGCAGGCTCTGGAAACACCATATATTTT. As protein: CAISVAGSGNTIYF.

Only one count was recorded for this clone. The chain links TRBV28 to TRBJ2-7, with 8 bases that match TRBD1. Germline V gives CDR1 MDHEN, CDR2 SYDVKM. CDR3 length equals 13 residues. After removal of 7 bases from V and 5 bases from J, the junction contained 7 bases not matched to a gene. The chain's CDR3 is CASKGQDLDEQYF. DNA for the CDR3: TGTGCCAGCAAGGGACAGGACCTGGACGAGCAGTACTTC.

The J gene is TRBJ2-5, the V gene TRBV2; possible D gene TRBD2, 5 bases. Germline CDR1 reads SNHLY; CDR2 reads FYNNEI. The V and J ends lost 4 bases and 11 bases respectively, with 17 bases between them. This CDR3 has 13 residues. CDR3 region: CASSALDLGEQYF. For the CDR3, the DNA is TGTGCCAGCAGTGCACTGGACCTGGGAGAGCAGTACTTC.

With regard to this clone: Its ends do not fully match the called genes, so a read error is possible. The rearrangement joins TRBV7-7 to TRBJ2-5; D is uncertain. This CDR3 has 13 amino acids. Germline V gives CDR1 SSHAT, CDR2 FNYEAQ (reference sequence). The CDR3 region has the DNA TGTGCTAGCAGCTTCTCCGGTCAAGAGACCCAGTACTTC. Translation gives CASSFSGQETQYF.

The chain uses TRBV5-1 and TRBJ2-2; 10 bases align to TRBD2. The germline V gene has CDR1 SGHRS and CDR2 YFSETQ. The CDR3 has 18 residues. The junction had 11 bases not matched to a gene; V was cut back by 2 bases and J by 4 bases. The chain's CDR3 is CASSLTSSGSSVTGELFF. CDR3 nucleotide sequence: TGCGCCAGCAGCTTAACGTCTAGCGGGAGTAGTGTCACCGGGGAGCTGTTTTTT.

This clone has just a few counts. The chain joins TRBV5-6 to TRBJ1-1, with 7 bases fitting TRBD1. The length of the CDR3 is 14 residues. Germline trimming cut 4 bases from V and 4 bases from J; bases unmatched to any gene: 7. CDR1 is SGHDT and CDR2 is YYEEEE in the germline V gene. CDR3 sequence reads: CASSNTGAVTEAFF. The CDR3 region has the DNA TGTGCCAGCAGCAACACAGGGGCGGTCACTGAAGCTTTCTTT.

The rearrangement joins TRBV5-1 to TRBJ1-3, with D possibly matching TRBD1 (5 bases). V was shortened by 5 bases and J by 4 bases, with 13 bases between the two germline ends. Germline assignment: CDR1 SGHRS and CDR2 YFSETQ. This CDR3 contains 14 residues. The CDR3, as DNA: TGCGCCAGCAGTGGGGCTGGAGAGGGAAACACCATATATTTT. It translates to CASSGAGEGNTIYF.

The rearrangement joins TRBV7-9 to TRBJ1-2; D is unclear. Germline loops: CDR1 SEHNR, CDR2 FQNEAQ (reference sequence). This CDR3 is built from 14 residues. V dropped 6 bases and J dropped 4 bases, with 15 bases sitting between them. The CDR3, as DNA: TGTGCCAGCAGGGTGTCAGGCCGCTCCTATGGCTACACCTTC. This sequence encodes CASRVSGRSYGYTF.

This chain joins TRBV5-1 and TRBJ2-7, with 8 nucleotides matching TRBD1. Per the germline V gene, CDR1 is SGHRS and CDR2 is YFSETQ. This CDR3 spans 14 amino acids. After removal of 6 bases from V and 2 bases from J, the junction contained 7 bases not matched to a gene. The DNA of the CDR3 is TGCGCCAGCACGACCGGGACAGGCACCTACGAGCAGTACTTC. This sequence encodes CASTTGTGTYEQYF.

The gene calls are TRBV10-3 and TRBJ2-3, with a possible D match to TRBD1 (5 bases). The CDR3 runs 14 residues. Deletions cut 3 bases from V and 6 bases from J, with 13 bases between. Germline V gene data show CDR1 as ENHRY and CDR2 as SYGVKD. In nucleotides, the CDR3 is TGTGCCATCAGTGACAACAGGAGTGGGGATACGCAGTATTTT. It translates to CAISDNRSGDTQYF.

The chain recombines TRBV29-1 with TRBJ2-2, with a tentative D call TRBD1 (5 bases). V lost 7 bases to trimming and J lost 4 bases, with 19 bases between them. CDR3 size: 15 residues. Per germline, CDR1 SQVTM and CDR2 ANQGSEA. In DNA, the CDR3 is TGCAGCGCGGCCGTTAGGGGCTCGGGCACCGGGGAGCTGTTTTTT. Encoded protein: CSAAVRGSGTGELFF.

The chain recombines TRBV6-1 with TRBJ2-7, with 9 bases identical to TRBD2. Germline V gives CDR1 MNHNS, CDR2 SASEGT. The ends lost 2 bases at V and 1 base at J; junction bases unmatched: 3. This CDR3 contains 15 residues. The CDR3 here is CASSEIAGVSYEQYF. The DNA for the CDR3 is TGTGCCAGCAGTGAAATAGCGGGGGTTTCCTACGAGCAGTACTTC.

The rearrangement links TRBV6-1 to TRBJ2-7; 7 bases line up with TRBD2. Germline trimming cut 6 bases from V and 0 bases from J; bases unmatched to any gene: 5. The germline gives CDR1 MNHNS, CDR2 SASEGT. This CDR3 has 14 amino acids. CDR3 sequence reads: CASRASGLSYEQYF. DNA for the CDR3: TGTGCCAGCAGGGCTAGCGGCCTCTCCTACGAGCAGTACTTC.

V is TRBV28 and J is TRBJ1-1; TRBD1 agrees at 12 bases. Germline assignment: CDR1 MDHEN and CDR2 SYDVKM. Trimming at V came to 5 bases and at J to 4 bases, leaving 8 bases not matched to a gene. The CDR3 covers 16 residues. The CDR3 region has the DNA TGTGCCAGCAGTCCGGGACAGGGGGCGAGAGGCACTGAAGCTTTCTTT. Translated, it gives CASSPGQGARGTEAFF. Full variable domain (rest looked up from reference TRBV28 and TRBJ1-1): DVKVTQSSRYLVKRTGEKVFLECVQDMDHENMFWYRQDPGLGLRLIYFSYDVKMKEKGDIPEGYSVSREKKERFSLILESASTNQTSMYLCASSPGQGARGTEAFFGQGTRLTVV.

This chain joins TRBV18 and TRBJ2-5; D gene unclear. Trimming stripped 5 bases from V and 4 bases from J, with 8 bases between. CDR3 length: 12 residues. Germline V gene data show CDR1 as KGHSH and CDR2 as LQKENI. CDR3 region: CASSYGPETQYF. DNA for the CDR3: TGTGCCAGCTCATATGGGCCAGAGACCCAGTACTTC.

There are a few counts of this clone. The CDR3 sequence: CASTQISLAGGSGTGELFF. The CDR3 DNA reads as TGTGCCAGCACCCAAATCTCCCTAGCGGGAGGATCCGGCACCGGGGAGCTGTTTTTT. The chain couples TRBV27 to TRBJ2-2; 11 bases fit TRBD2. Germline V gene lookup returns CDR1 MNHEY and CDR2 SMNVEV (reference sequence). The V segment lost 7 bases and the J segment 4 bases; nucleotides outside the gene matches: 17. This CDR3 spans 19 amino acids.

This clone was counted between two and nine times. The chain uses TRBV6-1 and TRBJ2-3, with D possibly being TRBD2 (5 bases). The V gene lost 1 base and the J gene lost 0 bases, with 11 bases spanning the gap. This CDR3 comprises 16 residues. CDR1 and CDR2 from the germline V gene are MNHNS and SASEGT. CDR3 loop: CASSEGGLSSTDTQYF. DNA for the CDR3: TGTGCCAGCAGTGAAGGCGGGCTCTCTAGCACAGATACGCAGTATTTT.

This sequence joins TRBV4-1 and TRBJ2-1; D remains unclear. V lost 0 bases and J lost 10, with 16 bases in between. The germline CDR1 and CDR2 sequences are MGHRA and YSYEKL. This CDR3 region has 15 residues. The CDR3 nucleotides are TGCGCCAGCAGCCAAGATGGTGCCACCCCAGTGGAGCAGTTCTTC. It translates to CASSQDGATPVEQFF.

This clone was detected only a few times. This chain links TRBV5-1 with TRBJ2-2, with TRBD2 matching 12 bases. From germline, CDR1 is SGHRS and CDR2 YFSETQ. This CDR3 region has 15 residues. The V gene end was trimmed by 4 bases and the J gene end by 6 bases; junction bases not matched to a gene: 4. The CDR3 DNA reads TGCGCCAGCAGCCTGACTAGCGGGAGCGCCGGGGAGCTGTTTTTT. Encoded protein: CASSLTSGSAGELFF.